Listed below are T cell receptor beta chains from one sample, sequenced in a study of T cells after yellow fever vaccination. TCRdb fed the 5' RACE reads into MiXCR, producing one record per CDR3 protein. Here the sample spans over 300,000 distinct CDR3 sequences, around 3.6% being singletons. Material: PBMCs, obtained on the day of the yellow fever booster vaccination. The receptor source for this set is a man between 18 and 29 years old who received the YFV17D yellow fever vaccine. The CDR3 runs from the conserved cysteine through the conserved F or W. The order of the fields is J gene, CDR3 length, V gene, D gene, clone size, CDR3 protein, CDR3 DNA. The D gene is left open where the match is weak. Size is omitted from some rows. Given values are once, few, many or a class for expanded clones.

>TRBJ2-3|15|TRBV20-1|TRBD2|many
CSAEGTSGGTDTQYF
TGCAGTGCAGAGGGGACTAGCGGAGGCACAGATACGCAGTATTTT
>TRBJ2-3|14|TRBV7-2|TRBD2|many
CAATSGVLPDTQYF
TGTGCAGCTACTAGCGGGGTCTTACCAGATACGCAGTATTTT
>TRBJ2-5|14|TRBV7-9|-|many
CASSIGGLWETQYF
TGTGCCAGCAGCATAGGAGGCTTGTGGGAGACCCAGTACTTC
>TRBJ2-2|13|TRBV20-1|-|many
CSARLANTGELFF
TGCAGTGCTAGACTTGCGAACACCGGGGAGCTGTTTTTT
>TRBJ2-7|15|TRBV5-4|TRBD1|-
CASSLTVGQPYEQYF
TGTGCCAGCAGCCTCACCGTGGGACAGCCCTACGAGCAGTACTTC
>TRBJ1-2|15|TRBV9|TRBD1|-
CASSVGLTGGYGYTF
TGTGCCAGCAGCGTAGGTTTAACAGGGGGCTATGGCTACACCTTC
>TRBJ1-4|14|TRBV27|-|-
CASSLGRLGEKLFF
TGTGCCAGCAGTTTAGGCAGGCTGGGTGAAAAACTGTTTTTT
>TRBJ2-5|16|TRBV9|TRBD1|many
CASSVGDRGYQETQYF
TGTGCCAGCAGCGTAGGAGACAGGGGGTACCAAGAGACCCAGTACTTC
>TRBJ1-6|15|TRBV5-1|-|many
CASSLAPGDNSPLHF
TGCGCCAGCAGCTTGGCGCCAGGGGACAATTCACCCCTCCACTTT
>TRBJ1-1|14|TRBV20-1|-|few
CSARDGPKETEAFF
TGCAGTGCTAGAGATGGTCCGAAAGAGACTGAAGCTTTCTTT
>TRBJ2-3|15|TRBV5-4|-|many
CASSPRTKTTDTQYF
TGTGCCAGCAGCCCCCGGACTAAGACCACAGATACGCAGTATTTT
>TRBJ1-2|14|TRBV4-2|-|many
CASSHTGDLYGYTF
TGTGCCAGCAGCCACACAGGAGATCTCTATGGCTACACCTTC
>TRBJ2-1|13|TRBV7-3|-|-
CASSLTPDNEQFF
TGTGCCAGCAGCTTAACGCCCGACAATGAGCAGTTCTTC
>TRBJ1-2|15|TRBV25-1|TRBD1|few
CASSESTGTGNGYTF
TGTGCCAGCAGTGAATCTACCGGGACAGGGAATGGCTACACCTTC
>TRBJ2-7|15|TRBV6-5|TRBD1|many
CASSEGPGQIYEQYF
TGTGCCAGCAGCGAGGGCCCGGGACAGATCTACGAGCAGTACTTC
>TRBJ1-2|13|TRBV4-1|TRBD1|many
CASSRGTDYGYTF
TGCGCCAGCAGCCGGGGGACAGACTATGGCTACACCTTC
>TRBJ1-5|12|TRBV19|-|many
CASSIGGLPQHF
TGTGCCAGTAGTATTGGGGGGCTGCCCCAGCATTTT
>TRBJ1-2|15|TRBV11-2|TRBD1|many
CASSSIRTGNYGYTF
TGTGCCAGCAGCTCGATCCGGACAGGGAACTATGGCTACACCTTC
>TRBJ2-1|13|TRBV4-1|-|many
CASSQPTTDEQFF
TGCGCCAGCAGCCAGCCCACTACCGATGAGCAGTTCTTC
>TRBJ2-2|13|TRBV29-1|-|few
CSGAGPGTGELFF
TGCAGCGGGGCGGGGCCGGGGACCGGGGAGCTGTTTTTT
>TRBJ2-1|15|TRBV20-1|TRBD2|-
CSASLKRGAYNEQFF
TGCAGTGCTAGTCTAAAGCGGGGGGCTTACAATGAGCAGTTCTTC
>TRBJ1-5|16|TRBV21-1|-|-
CASSKGHRGKAGPQHF
TGTGCCAGCAGCAAAGGTCACAGGGGGAAGGCTGGGCCCCAGCATTTT
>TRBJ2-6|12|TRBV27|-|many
CASRAGANVLTF
TGTGCCAGCCGGGCGGGGGCCAACGTCCTGACTTTC
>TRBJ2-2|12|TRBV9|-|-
CASTRGNGELFF
TGTGCCAGCACTAGGGGGAACGGGGAGCTGTTTTTT
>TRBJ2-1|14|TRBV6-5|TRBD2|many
CASSYSLGLARQFF
TGTGCCAGCAGTTATTCCCTTGGACTAGCGCGGCAGTTCTTC
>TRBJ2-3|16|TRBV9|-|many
CASSVGGGVTTDTQYF
TGTGCCAGCAGCGTAGGGGGCGGGGTGACCACAGATACGCAGTATTTT
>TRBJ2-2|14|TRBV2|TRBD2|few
CASTTSGNTGELFF
TGTGCCAGCACGACTAGCGGGAACACCGGGGAGCTGTTTTTT
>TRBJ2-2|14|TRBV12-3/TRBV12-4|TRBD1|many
CASSRQGNTGELFF
TGTGCCAGCAGTCGACAGGGGAACACCGGGGAGCTGTTTTTT
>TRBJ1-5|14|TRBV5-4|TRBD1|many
CASSVDRGDQPQHF
TGTGCCAGCAGCGTGGACAGGGGGGATCAGCCCCAGCATTTT
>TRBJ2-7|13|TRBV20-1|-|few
CSARVGAPYEQYF
TGCAGTGCTAGAGTGGGGGCCCCCTACGAGCAGTACTTC
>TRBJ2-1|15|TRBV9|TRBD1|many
CASSPGDRLYNEQFF
TGTGCCAGCAGCCCTGGGGACAGGCTTTACAATGAGCAGTTCTTC
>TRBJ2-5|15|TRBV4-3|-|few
CASSQDEGFGETQYF
TGCGCCAGCAGCCAAGATGAAGGGTTTGGAGAGACCCAGTACTTC
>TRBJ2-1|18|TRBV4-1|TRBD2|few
CASSLDSGGASSYNEQFF
TGCGCCAGCAGCCTGGATAGCGGGGGGGCTAGCTCCTACAATGAGCAGTTCTTC
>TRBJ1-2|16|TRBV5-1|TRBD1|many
CASSIRQGSESVGYTF
TGCGCCAGCAGCATCCGACAGGGGTCGGAGTCGGTAGGCTACACCTTC
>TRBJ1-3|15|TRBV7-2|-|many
CASSLARGSGNTIYF
TGTGCCAGCAGCTTAGCGAGGGGTTCCGGAAACACCATATATTTT
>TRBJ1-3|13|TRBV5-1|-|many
CASSLFSGNTIYF
TGCGCCAGCAGCTTATTCTCTGGAAACACCATATATTTT
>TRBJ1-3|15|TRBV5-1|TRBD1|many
CASSWDSASGNTIYF
TGCGCCAGCAGCTGGGACAGCGCGTCTGGAAACACCATATATTTT
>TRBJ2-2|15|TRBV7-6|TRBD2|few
CASSLGEGNTGELFF
TGTGCCAGCAGCCTGGGGGAGGGGAACACCGGGGAGCTGTTTTTT
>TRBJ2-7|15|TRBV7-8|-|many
CASSLARGVAYEQYF
TGTGCCAGCAGCTTAGCGCGGGGCGTCGCCTACGAGCAGTACTTC
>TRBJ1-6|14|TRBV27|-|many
CASSLSGPGSPLHF
TGTGCCAGCAGTTTATCGGGCCCAGGTTCACCCCTCCACTTT
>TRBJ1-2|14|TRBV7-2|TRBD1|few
CASSFRDRGTGYTF
TGTGCCAGCAGCTTTAGGGACAGGGGTACCGGCTACACCTTC
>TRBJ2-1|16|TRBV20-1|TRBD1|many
CSAQPGQGAVYNEQFF
TGCAGTGCTCAACCGGGACAGGGGGCTGTCTACAATGAGCAGTTCTTC
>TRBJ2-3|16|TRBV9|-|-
CASSVTQNQGADTQYF
TGTGCCAGCAGCGTAACCCAAAATCAAGGGGCAGATACGCAGTATTTT
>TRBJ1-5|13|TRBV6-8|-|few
CARAKATYQPQHF
TGTGCCAGGGCTAAGGCTACTTATCAGCCCCAGCATTTT